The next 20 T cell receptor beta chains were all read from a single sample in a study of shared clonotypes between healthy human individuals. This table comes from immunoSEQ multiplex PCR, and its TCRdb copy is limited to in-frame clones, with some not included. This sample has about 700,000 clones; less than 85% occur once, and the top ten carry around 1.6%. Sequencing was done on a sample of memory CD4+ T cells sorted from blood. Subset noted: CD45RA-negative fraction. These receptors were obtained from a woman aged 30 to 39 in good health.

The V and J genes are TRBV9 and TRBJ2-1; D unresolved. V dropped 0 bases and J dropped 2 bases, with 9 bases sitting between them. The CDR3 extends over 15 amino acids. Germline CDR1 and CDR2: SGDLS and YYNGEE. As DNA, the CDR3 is TGTGCCAGCAGCGTAGCTCTAGAGGCCTACAATGAGCAGTTCTTC. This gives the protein CASSVALEAYNEQFF.

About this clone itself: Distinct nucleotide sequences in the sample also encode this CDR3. The CDR3 coding sequence is TGTGCCAGCTCACCACCGTACACCGGGTCCGAGCAGTACTTC. It specifies CASSPPYTGSEQYF. The chain carries TRBV18 and TRBJ2-7; D is undetermined. Trimming removed 0 bases at V and 6 bases at J, with 12 bases between. In germline, CDR1 is KGHSH, CDR2 LQKENI. The CDR3 totals 14 residues.

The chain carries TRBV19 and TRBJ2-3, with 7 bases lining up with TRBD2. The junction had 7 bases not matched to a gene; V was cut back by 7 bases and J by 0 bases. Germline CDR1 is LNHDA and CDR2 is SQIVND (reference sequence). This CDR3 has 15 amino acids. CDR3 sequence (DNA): TGTGCCAGTACTTCCGCTAGCGGTAGCACAGATACGCAGTATTTT. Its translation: CASTSASGSTDTQYF.

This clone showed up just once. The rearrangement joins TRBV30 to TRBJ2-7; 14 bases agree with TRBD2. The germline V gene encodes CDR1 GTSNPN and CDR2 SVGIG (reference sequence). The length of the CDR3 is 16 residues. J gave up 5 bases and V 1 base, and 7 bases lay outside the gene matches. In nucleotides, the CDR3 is TGTGCCTGGAGTGCCCTCTCGGGACTAGCGGGAGACGAGCAGTACTTC. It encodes CAWSALSGLAGDEQYF.

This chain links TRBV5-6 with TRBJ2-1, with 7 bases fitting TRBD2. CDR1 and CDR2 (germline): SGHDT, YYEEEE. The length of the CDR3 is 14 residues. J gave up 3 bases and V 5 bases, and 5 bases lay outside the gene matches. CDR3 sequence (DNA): TGTGCCAGCAGACGACTAGCAGACTACAATGAGCAGTTCTTC. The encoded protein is CASRRLADYNEQFF.

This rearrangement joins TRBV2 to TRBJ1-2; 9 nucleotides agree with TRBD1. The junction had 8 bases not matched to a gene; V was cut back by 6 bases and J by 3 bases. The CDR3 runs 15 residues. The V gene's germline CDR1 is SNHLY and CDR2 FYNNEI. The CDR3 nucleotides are TGTGCCAGCAGACCCCGGGACAGGGACCACTATGGCTACACCTTC. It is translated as CASRPRDRDHYGYTF.

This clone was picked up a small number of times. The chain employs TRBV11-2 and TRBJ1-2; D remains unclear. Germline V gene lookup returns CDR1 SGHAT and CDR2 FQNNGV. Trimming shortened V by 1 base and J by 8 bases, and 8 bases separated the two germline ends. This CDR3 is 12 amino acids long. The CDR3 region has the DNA TGTGCCAGCAGCTTAGTAAGGCAAGGCTACACCTTC. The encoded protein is CASSLVRQGYTF.

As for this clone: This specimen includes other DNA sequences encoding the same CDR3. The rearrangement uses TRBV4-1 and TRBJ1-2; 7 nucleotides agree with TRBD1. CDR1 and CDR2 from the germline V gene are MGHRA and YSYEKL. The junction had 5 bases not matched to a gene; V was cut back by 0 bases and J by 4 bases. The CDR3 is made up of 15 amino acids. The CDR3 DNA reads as TGCGCCAGCAGCCAAGACGGCCAGGGGGGCTATGGCTACACCTTC. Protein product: CASSQDGQGGYGYTF.

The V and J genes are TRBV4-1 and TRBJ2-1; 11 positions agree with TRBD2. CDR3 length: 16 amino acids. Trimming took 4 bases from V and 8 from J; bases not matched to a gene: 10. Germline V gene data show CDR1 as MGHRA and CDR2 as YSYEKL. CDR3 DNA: TGCGCCAGCAGCCGACTCCCGGGACTAGCGGAGTATGAGCAGTTCTTC. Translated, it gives CASSRLPGLAEYEQFF.

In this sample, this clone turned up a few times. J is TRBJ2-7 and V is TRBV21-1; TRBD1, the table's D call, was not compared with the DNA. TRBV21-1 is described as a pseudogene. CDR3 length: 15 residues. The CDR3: CASSKGGQCSYEQYF. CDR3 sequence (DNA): TGTGCCAGCAGCAAAGGAGGACAGTGCTCCTACGAGCAGTACTTC.

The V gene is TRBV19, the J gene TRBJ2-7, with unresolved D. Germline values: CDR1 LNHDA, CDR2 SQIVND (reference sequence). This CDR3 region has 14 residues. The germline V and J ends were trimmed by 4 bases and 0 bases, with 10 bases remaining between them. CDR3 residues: CASSTRRGSYEQYF. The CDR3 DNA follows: TGTGCCAGTAGTACGCGTCGCGGCTCCTACGAGCAGTACTTC. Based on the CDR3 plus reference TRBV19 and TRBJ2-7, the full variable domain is DGGITQSPKYLFRKEGQNVTLSCEQNLNHDAMYWYRQDPGQGLRLIYYSQIVNDFQKGDIAEGYSVSREKKESFPLTVTSAQKNPTAFYLCASSTRRGSYEQYFGPGTRLTVT.

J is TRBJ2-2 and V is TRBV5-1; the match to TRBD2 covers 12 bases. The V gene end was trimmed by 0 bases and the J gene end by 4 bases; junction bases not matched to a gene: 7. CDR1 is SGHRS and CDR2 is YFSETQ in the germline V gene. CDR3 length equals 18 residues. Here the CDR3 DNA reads TGCGCCAGCAGCTTGGCCCGGACTAGCGGGACGGGCACCGGGGAGCTGTTTTTT. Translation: CASSLARTSGTGTGELFF.

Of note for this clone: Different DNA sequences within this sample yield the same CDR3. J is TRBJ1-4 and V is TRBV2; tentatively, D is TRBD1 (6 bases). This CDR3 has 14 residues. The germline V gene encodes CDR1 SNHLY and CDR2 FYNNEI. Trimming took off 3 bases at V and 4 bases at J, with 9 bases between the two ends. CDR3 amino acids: CASSEGRGNEKLFF. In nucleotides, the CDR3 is TGTGCCAGCAGTGAGGGCAGGGGTAATGAAAAACTGTTTTTT.

CDR3 loop: CASSFGTGGATDTQYF. DNA of the CDR3: TGTGCCAGCAGTTTCGGGACAGGGGGCGCGACAGATACGCAGTATTTT. The genes are TRBV28 and TRBJ2-3, with 12 bases lining up with TRBD1. After removal of 3 bases from V and 3 bases from J, the junction contained 4 bases not matched to a gene. Germline assignment: CDR1 MDHEN and CDR2 SYDVKM. The CDR3 covers 16 residues.

The CDR3: CASRAQGAGNTIYF. The DNA of the CDR3 is TGTGCCAGCAGGGCACAGGGGGCTGGAAACACCATATATTTT. V usage is TRBV6-1 and J usage is TRBJ1-3; 8 nucleotides match TRBD1. From germline, CDR1 is MNHNS and CDR2 SASEGT. This CDR3 is 14 amino acids long. With 6 bases clipped from V and 2 bases from J, the junction kept 3 bases outside the gene matches.

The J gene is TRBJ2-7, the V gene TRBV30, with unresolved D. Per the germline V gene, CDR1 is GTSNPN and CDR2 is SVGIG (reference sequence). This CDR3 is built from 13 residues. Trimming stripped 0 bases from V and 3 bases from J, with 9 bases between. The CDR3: CAWSVRNNYEQYF. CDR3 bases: TGTGCCTGGAGTGTACGAAACAACTACGAGCAGTACTTC.

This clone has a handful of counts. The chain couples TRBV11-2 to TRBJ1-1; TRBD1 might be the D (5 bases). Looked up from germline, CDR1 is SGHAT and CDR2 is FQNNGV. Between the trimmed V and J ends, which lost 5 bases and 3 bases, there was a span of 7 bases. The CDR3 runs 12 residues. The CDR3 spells CASSPRDTEAFF. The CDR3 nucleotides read TGTGCCAGCAGCCCCAGGGACACTGAAGCTTTCTTT.

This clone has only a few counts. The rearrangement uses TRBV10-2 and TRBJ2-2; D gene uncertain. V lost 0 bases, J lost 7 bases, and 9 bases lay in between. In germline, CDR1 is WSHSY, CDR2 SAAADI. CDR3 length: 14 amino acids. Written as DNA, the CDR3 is TGCGCCAGCAGTGAGTCATCGGGTTTCGGGGAGCTGTTTTTT. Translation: CASSESSGFGELFF.

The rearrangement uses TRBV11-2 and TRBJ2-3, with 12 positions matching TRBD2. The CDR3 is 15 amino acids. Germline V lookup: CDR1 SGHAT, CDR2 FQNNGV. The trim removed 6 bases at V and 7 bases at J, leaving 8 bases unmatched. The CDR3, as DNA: TGTGCCAGCAGGCTAGCGGGAGGGGTTGAAAATACGCAGTATTTT. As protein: CASRLAGGVENTQYF. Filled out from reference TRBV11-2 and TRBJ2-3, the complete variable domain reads EAGVAQSPRYKIIEKRQSVAFWCNPISGHATLYWYQQILGQGPKLLIQFQNNGVVDDSQLPKDRFSAERLKGVDSTLKIQPAKLEDSAVYLCASRLAGGVENTQYFGPGTRLTVL.

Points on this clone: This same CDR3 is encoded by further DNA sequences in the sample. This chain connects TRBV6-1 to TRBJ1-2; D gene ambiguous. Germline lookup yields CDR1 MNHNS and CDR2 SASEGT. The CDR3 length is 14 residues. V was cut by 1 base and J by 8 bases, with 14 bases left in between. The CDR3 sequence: CASSEGPGPGGYTF. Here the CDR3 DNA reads TGTGCCAGCAGTGAAGGTCCAGGCCCAGGAGGCTACACCTTC.